The 8 T cell receptor beta chains below all came from one sample that was sequenced in a study of T cell responses to AZD1222 COVID-19 vaccine. Generated by immunoSEQ multiplex PCR, the TCRdb table keeps only in-frame clones and is missing some. Of tens of thousands of clones in the sample, approximately 92% were seen once. The source material was peripheral blood, sampled 28 days after the second AZD1222 dose. These TCRs come from an adult who received the AZD1222 COVID-19 vaccine.

V is TRBV5-5 and J is TRBJ1-1; D is perhaps TRBD1 (5 bases). CDR3 length equals 14 residues. V shed 4 bases and J shed 0 bases, with 10 bases lying between them. The germline V gene has CDR1 SGHKS and CDR2 YYEKEE (reference sequence). The CDR3 here is CASSNAGMNTEAFF. The CDR3 coding sequence is TGTGCCAGCAGCAACGCAGGGATGAACACTGAAGCTTTCTTT.

The chain carries TRBV28 and TRBJ1-1; TRBD1 might be the D (5 bases). V was clipped by 8 bases and J by 2 bases, with 12 bases between them. The CDR3 runs 13 residues. CDR1 and CDR2 from the germline V gene are MDHEN and SYDVKM. CDR3 sequence reads: CASGAIINTEAFF. The DNA of the CDR3 is TGTGCCAGCGGGGCAATTATCAACACTGAAGCTTTCTTT.

This clone showed up just once. The chain joins TRBV18 to TRBJ1-1; D not resolved. The CDR3 totals 13 residues. Germline V CDR1 and CDR2: KGHSH, LQKENI. CDR3 coding DNA: TGTGCAACGCTTGCAAGGGAACTCGCTGAAGCTTTCTTT. The encoded protein is CATLARELAEAFF.

CDR3 in amino acids: CASSHARNTEAFF. The CDR3 nucleotides are TGCGCCAGCAGCCACGCTCGGAACACTGAAGCTTTCTTT. V is TRBV4-3 and J is TRBJ1-1; D ambiguous. The germline gives CDR1 LGHNA, CDR2 YSLEER. CDR3 length equals 13 residues. Trimming shortened V by 3 bases and J by 1 base, and 6 bases separated the two germline ends.

This clone was observed once. This chain links TRBV2 with TRBJ1-5; 8 bases agree with TRBD1. With V trimmed by 5 bases and J by 2 bases, 2 bases remained unmatched. CDR1 is SNHLY and CDR2 is FYNNEI in the germline V gene. The CDR3 has 14 amino acids. CDR3 DNA sequence: TGTGCCAGCAGTTTGGGACAGGGCAATCAGCCCCAGCATTTT. Amino acid sequence: CASSLGQGNQPQHF.

The chain employs TRBV18 and TRBJ2-5; perhaps TRBD2 as D (5 bases). The germline V and J ends were trimmed by 3 bases and 0 bases, with 11 bases remaining between them. There are 15 residues in the CDR3. CDR1 KGHSH and CDR2 LQKENI come from the germline V gene. This chain's CDR3 is CASSPAGPYQETQYF. DNA for the CDR3: TGTGCCAGCTCACCGGCGGGTCCGTACCAAGAGACCCAGTACTTC.

DNA for the CDR3: TGTGCCACCAGTGCTCCATCGACAGGACCGCCTCGAGAGACCCAGTACTTC. Translation: CATSAPSTGPPRETQYF. This chain joins TRBV24-1 and TRBJ2-5, with a possible D match to TRBD1 (6 bases). This CDR3 comprises 17 residues. Per germline, CDR1 KGHDR and CDR2 SFDVKD. Trimming stripped 5 bases from V and 4 bases from J, with 22 bases between.

CDR3 loop: CASSFGGRSNYGYTF. The CDR3 DNA reads TGTGCCAGCAGTTTTGGGGGGCGTTCCAACTATGGCTACACCTTC. The rearrangement uses TRBV27 and TRBJ1-2; D might be TRBD1 (6 bases). V was cut by 3 bases and J by 2 bases, with 13 bases left in between. Germline V gene data show CDR1 as MNHEY and CDR2 as SMNVEV (reference sequence). CDR3 length: 15 amino acids.